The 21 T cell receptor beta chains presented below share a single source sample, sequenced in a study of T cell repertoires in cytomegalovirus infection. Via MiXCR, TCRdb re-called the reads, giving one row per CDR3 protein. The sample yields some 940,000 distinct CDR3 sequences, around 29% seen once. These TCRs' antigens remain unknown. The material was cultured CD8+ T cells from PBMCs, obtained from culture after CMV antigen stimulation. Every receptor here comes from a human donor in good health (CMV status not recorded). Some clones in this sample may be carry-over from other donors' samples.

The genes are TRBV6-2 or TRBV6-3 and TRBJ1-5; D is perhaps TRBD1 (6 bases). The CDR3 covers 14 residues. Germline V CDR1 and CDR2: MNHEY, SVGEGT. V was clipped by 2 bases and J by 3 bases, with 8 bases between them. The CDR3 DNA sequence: TGTGCCAGCAGTTACCAGGGGTTCAATCAGCCCCAGCATTTT. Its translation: CASSYQGFNQPQHF.

In DNA, the CDR3 is TGTGCCAGCAGTTCGGCGGGGAGGTCAGATACGCAGTATTTT. This sequence encodes CASSSAGRSDTQYF. This chain connects TRBV6-2 or TRBV6-3 to TRBJ2-3; the D gene is possibly TRBD2 (6 bases). Trimming removed 4 bases from V and 4 bases from J, with 12 bases in between. The CDR3 extends over 14 amino acids. Germline V gene sequence: CDR1 MNHEY, CDR2 SVGEGT.

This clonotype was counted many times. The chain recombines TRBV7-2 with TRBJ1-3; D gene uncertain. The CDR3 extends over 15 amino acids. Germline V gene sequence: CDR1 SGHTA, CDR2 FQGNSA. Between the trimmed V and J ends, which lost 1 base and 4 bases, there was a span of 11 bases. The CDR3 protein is CASSLDVNAGNTIYF. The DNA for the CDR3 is TGTGCCAGCAGCTTAGACGTGAATGCCGGAAACACCATATATTTT.

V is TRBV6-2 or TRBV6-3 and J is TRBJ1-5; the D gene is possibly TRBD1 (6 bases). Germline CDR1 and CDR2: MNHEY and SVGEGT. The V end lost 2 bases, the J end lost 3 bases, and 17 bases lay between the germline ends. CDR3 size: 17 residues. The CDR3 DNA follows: TGTGCCAGCAGTTACGAATCTTGGGACACCAACAATCAGCCCCAGCATTTT. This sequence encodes CASSYESWDTNNQPQHF.

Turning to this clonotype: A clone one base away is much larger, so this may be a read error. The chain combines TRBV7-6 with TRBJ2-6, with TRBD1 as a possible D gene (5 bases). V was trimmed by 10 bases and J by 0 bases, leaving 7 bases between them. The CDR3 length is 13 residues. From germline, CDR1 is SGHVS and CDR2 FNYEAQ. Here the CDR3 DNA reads TGTGCCAACAGGCCCTCTGGGGCCAACGTCCTGACTTTC. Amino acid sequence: CANRPSGANVLTF.

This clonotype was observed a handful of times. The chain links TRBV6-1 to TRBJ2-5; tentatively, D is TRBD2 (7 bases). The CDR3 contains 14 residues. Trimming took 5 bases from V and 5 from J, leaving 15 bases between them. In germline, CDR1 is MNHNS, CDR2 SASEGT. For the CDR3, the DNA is TGTGCCAGCAGTCAAGTGGGGGGGCAGGAGACCCAGTACTTC. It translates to CASSQVGGQETQYF.

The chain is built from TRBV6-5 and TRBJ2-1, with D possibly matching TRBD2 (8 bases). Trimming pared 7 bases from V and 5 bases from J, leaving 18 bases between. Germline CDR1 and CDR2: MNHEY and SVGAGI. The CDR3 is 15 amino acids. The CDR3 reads CASTGGGLGNNEQFF. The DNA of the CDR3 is TGTGCCAGCACGGGAGGGGGCCTCGGAAACAATGAGCAGTTCTTC.

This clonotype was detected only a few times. As DNA, the CDR3 is TGTGCCAGCAGTATCGGGGCCAACGTCCTGACTTTC. Encoded protein: CASSIGANVLTF. The rearrangement joins TRBV6-5 to TRBJ2-6; unclear D gene. The V and J ends lost 5 bases and 4 bases respectively, with 3 bases between them. This CDR3 contains 12 residues. Germline V gives CDR1 MNHEY, CDR2 SVGAGI.

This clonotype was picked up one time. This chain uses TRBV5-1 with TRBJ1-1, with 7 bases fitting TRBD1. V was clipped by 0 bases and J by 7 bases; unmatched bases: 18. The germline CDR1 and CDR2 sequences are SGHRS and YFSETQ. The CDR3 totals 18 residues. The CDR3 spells CASSLANRGMGIGFEAFF. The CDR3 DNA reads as TGCGCCAGCAGCTTGGCCAACAGGGGCATGGGGATAGGATTTGAAGCTTTCTTT.

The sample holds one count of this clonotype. The CDR3 coding sequence is TGTGCCAGCAGTTTTAAGTGGGGCGGCACAGATACGCAGTATTTT. Protein sequence: CASSFKWGGTDTQYF. The rearrangement links TRBV27 to TRBJ2-3; D might be TRBD1 (5 bases). The germline CDR1 and CDR2 sequences are MNHEY and SMNVEV (reference sequence). This CDR3 has 15 amino acids. V was pared by 3 bases and J by 1 base, with 11 bases between.

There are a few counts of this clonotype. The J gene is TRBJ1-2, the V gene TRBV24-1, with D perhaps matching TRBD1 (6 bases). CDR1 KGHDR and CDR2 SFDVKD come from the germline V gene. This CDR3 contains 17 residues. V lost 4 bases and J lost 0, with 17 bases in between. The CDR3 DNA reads TGTGCCACCAGTGACCCGAAACAGGGACCCGCTAACTATGGCTACACCTTC. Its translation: CATSDPKQGPANYGYTF.

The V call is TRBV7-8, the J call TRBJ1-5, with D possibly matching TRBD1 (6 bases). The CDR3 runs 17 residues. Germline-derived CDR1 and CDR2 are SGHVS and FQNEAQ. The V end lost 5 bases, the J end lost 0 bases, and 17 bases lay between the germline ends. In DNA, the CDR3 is TGTGCCAGCAGCCCGAGGGCCAGGGGCGCTAGCAATCAGCCCCAGCATTTT. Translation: CASSPRARGASNQPQHF.

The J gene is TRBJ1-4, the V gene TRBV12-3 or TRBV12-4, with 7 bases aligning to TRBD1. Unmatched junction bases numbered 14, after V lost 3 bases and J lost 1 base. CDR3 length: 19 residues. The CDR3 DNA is TGTGCCAGCAGTTTTCAAGTCCCGGGACAGTATTTAACTAATGAAAAACTGTTTTTT. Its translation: CASSFQVPGQYLTNEKLFF.

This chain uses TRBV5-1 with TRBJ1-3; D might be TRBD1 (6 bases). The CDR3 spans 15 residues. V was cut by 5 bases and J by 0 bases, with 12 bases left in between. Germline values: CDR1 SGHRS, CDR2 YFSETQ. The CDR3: CASRGDKASGNTIYF. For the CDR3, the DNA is TGCGCCAGCAGAGGGGACAAGGCCTCTGGAAACACCATATATTTT.

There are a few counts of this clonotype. CDR3 bases: TGCAGTGCTAGAGATGATATTGTCGGGGTCTATGGCTACACCTTC. It translates to CSARDDIVGVYGYTF. The V and J genes are TRBV20-1 and TRBJ1-2; D is undetermined. V dropped 0 bases and J dropped 4 bases, with 15 bases sitting between them. The CDR3 sequence is 15 residues long. Germline V lookup: CDR1 DFQATT, CDR2 SNEGSKA (reference sequence).

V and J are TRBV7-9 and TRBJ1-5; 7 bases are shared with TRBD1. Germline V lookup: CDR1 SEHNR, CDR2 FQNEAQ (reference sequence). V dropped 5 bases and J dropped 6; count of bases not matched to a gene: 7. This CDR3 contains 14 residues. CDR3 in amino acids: CASSNLTGRQPQHF. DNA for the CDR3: TGTGCCAGCAGCAACCTGACAGGGCGTCAGCCCCAGCATTTT.

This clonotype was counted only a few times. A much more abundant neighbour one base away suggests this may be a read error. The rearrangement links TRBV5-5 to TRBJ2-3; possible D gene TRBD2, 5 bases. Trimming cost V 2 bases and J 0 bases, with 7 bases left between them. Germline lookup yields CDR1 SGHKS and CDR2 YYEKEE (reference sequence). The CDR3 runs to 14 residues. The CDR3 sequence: CASSFRTSTDTQYF. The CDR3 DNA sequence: TGTGCCAGCAGCTTCCGGACTAGCACAGATACGCAGTATTTT.

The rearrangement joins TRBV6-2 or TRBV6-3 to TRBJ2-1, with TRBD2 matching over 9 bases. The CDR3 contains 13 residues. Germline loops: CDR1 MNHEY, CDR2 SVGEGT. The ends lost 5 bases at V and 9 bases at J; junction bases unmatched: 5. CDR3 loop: CASSAGGQGEQFF. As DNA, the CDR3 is TGTGCCAGCAGTGCGGGGGGGCAAGGTGAGCAGTTCTTC.

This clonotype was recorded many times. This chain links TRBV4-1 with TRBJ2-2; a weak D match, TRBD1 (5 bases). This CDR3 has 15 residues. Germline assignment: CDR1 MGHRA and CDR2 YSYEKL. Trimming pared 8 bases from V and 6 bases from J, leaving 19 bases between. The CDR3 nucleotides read TGCGCCAGCGAAAGACACACAGACAGCGCCGGGGAGCTGTTTTTT. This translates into CASERHTDSAGELFF.

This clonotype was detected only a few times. In DNA, the CDR3 is TGTGCCAGCAGTTACTCTCTGGGACCGAACACTGAAGCTTTCTTT. Translated, it gives CASSYSLGPNTEAFF. The V and J genes are TRBV6-5 and TRBJ1-1, with D possibly TRBD1 on 5 matching bases. Looked up from germline, CDR1 is MNHEY and CDR2 is SVGAGI. The CDR3 is 15 residues long. V gave up 0 bases and J gave up 1 base, with 9 bases separating them.

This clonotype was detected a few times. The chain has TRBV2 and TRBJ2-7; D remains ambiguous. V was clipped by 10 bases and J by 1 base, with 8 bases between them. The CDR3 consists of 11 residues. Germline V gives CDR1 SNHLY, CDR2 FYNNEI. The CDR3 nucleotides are TGTGCCACAACAGCGTCCTACGAGCAGTACTTC. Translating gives CATTASYEQYF.